This T cell receptor (beta chain) was sequenced during a study of cytomegalovirus exposure and HLA in healthy donors. General observations from the study: Some V segments, including TRBV6-2 and TRBV6-3, were excluded as indistinguishable. Analysis performed later found roughly 17,000 TCR beta sequences associated with HLA alleles at 0.05 false discovery rate.

Notes on this clone: Antigen: not known.

The PCR employed 60 Vbeta primers together with 13 Jbeta primers. The protocol was immunoSEQ multiplex PCR, while the TCRdb copy is restricted to in-frame clones and leaves out a portion. Of around 200,000 clones in the sample, 83% were seen once. The CDR3 consists of 13 residues. The source of this sequence is a man aged 50 or older in good health and CMV-seronegative. Sequencing input: PBMCs. The J gene is TRBJ1-2, the V gene TRBV21-1; the table's D call, TRBD1, has no DNA check behind it. TRBV21-1 is marked as a pseudogene. The CDR3 bases are TGTGCCAGCAGTCAGGTCCCAGCAAACGGCTACACCTTC. Amino acid sequence: CASSQVPANGYTF.